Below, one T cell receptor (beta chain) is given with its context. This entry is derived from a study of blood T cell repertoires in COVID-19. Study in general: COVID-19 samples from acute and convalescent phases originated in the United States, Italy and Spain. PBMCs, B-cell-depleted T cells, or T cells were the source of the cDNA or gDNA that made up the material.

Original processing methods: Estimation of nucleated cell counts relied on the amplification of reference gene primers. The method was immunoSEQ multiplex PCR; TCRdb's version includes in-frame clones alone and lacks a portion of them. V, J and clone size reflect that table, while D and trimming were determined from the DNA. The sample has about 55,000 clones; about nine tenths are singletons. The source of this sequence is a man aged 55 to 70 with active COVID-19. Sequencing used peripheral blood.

Here the CDR3 DNA reads TGTGCTAGTGGTTTAGTTCGGTCTGAAGCTTTCTTT. Protein sequence: CASGLVRSEAFF. The gene calls are TRBV12-5 and TRBJ1-1; D call uncertain. The V end was cut by 3 bases, the J end by 6 bases, with 8 bases between. Germline V gene lookup returns CDR1 LGHNT and CDR2 FRNRAP. This CDR3 has 12 amino acids.